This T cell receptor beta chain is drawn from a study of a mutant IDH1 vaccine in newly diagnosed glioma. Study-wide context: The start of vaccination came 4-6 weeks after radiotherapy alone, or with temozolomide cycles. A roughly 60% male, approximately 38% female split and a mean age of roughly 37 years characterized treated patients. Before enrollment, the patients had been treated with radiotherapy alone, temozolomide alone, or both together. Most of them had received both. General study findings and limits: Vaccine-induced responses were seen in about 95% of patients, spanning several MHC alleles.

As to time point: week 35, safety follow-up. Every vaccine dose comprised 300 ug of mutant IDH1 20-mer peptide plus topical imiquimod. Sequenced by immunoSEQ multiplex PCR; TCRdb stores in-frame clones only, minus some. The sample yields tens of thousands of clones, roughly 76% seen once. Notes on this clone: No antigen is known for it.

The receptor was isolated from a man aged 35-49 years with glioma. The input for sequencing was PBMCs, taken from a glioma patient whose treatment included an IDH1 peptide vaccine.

The CDR3 coding sequence is TGTGCCAGTGCTCCTCTAATGTTCTACAATGAGCAGTTCTTC. This gives the protein CASAPLMFYNEQFF. The rearrangement uses TRBV19 and TRBJ2-1; no clear D gene. CDR3 length: 14 amino acids. Germline CDR1 and CDR2: LNHDA and SQIVND (reference sequence). V lost 8 bases and J 3 bases, leaving 14 bases between the germline ends.